Included here is one T cell receptor (beta chain) sequence, with context. Its antigen is as yet unknown. The study sorted every CD8+ T cell subset in triplicate at 280,000 or so cells each. Naive CD8+ T cells showed a CD45RO-CCR7+CD27+CD95- phenotype. The CDR3 has 12 amino acids. Per germline, CDR1 SGHTA and CDR2 FQGNSA. Libraries of TRB cDNA were made by 5' RACE and carried UMIs. TCRdb reprocessed the 5' RACE reads and reports one entry per CDR3 protein, with no DNA. The sample's table shows 70,000 to 95,000 distinct CDR3 sequences. This specimen belongs to a study of CXCR3-negative and CXCR3-positive naive CD8 T cells. Background on the study: Per library, roughly 1.4 +/- 0.3 million reads; 130 million to 150 million TRB reads overall.

Regarding the study as a whole: Diversity proved comparably high across both naive subsets and much lower in memory CD8+ cells.

The sample comprised naive CXCR3- CD8+ T cells from blood. Stated subset: CD45RO-CCR7+CD27+CD95- naive CD8+ T cells lacking CXCR3 (TNR3-). The TCR was taken from a human donor in good health. Some clones in this sample may be carry-over from other donors' samples. The V gene is TRBV7-2, the J gene TRBJ2-7. CDR3 sequence reads: CASSSGRNWVYF.